The 16 T cell receptor beta chains in this list originate from one sample, sequenced in a study of siplizumab effects on memory and regulatory T cells. Clones were read by immunoSEQ multiplex PCR, and TCRdb kept only the in-frame ones, dropping some. The sample has nearly 85,000 clones, roughly 87% seen once. Sample: Tregs sorted from blood. Source of these receptors: a human donor in good health.

The V call is TRBV19, the J call TRBJ2-1; possibly TRBD1 or TRBD2 for D (5 bases each). Between the trimmed V and J ends, which lost 5 bases and 3 bases, there was a span of 11 bases. The CDR3 length is 14 residues. Germline values: CDR1 LNHDA, CDR2 SQIVND (reference sequence). The CDR3 loop is CASSPRDGYNEQFF. CDR3 bases: TGTGCCAGTAGTCCCCGGGACGGCTACAATGAGCAGTTCTTC. Together with reference TRBV19 and TRBJ2-1, the CDR3 gives the full variable domain: DGGITQSPKYLFRKEGQNVTLSCEQNLNHDAMYWYRQDPGQGLRLIYYSQIVNDFQKGDIAEGYSVSREKKESFPLTVTSAQKNPTAFYLCASSPRDGYNEQFFGPGTRLTVL.

V and J are TRBV7-3 and TRBJ2-5; 14 nucleotides match TRBD2. CDR3 length equals 15 residues. The trim removed 5 bases at V and 5 bases at J, leaving 4 bases unmatched. Per germline, CDR1 SGHTA and CDR2 FQGTGA. The CDR3: CASSQGLAGVETQYF. CDR3 DNA: TGTGCCAGCAGCCAGGGACTAGCGGGGGTTGAGACCCAGTACTTC.

As for this clone: Its ends do not fully match the called genes, so a read error is possible. The V call is TRBV27, the J call TRBJ1-2; 8 nucleotides match TRBD1. The CDR3 has 13 residues. CDR1 and CDR2 (germline): MNHEY, SMNVEV (reference sequence). The CDR3 DNA sequence: TGTGCCAGCAGTTTGGACAGGGCATATGGCCACACCTTC. The encoded protein is CASSLDRAYGHTF.

V is TRBV7-2 and J is TRBJ2-7; 7 bases align to TRBD1. Germline V gene sequence: CDR1 SGHTA, CDR2 FQGNSA. Unmatched junction bases numbered 11, after V lost 5 bases and J lost 4 bases. This CDR3 contains 15 residues. Written as DNA, the CDR3 is TGTGCCAGCAGCAGCCCCGACAGGGCCCTATACGAGCAGTACTTC. Its protein is CASSSPDRALYEQYF.

The chain has TRBV7-2 and TRBJ2-7; D ambiguous. Trimming removed 0 bases at V and 0 bases at J, with 9 bases between. The CDR3 contains 15 residues. The germline CDR1 and CDR2 sequences are SGHTA and FQGNSA. For the CDR3, the DNA is TGTGCCAGCAGCTTAGCGGTGGCGGTCTCCTACGAGCAGTACTTC. It specifies CASSLAVAVSYEQYF. Variable domain in full (rest from reference TRBV7-2 and TRBJ2-7): GAGVSQSPSNKVTEKGKDVELRCDPISGHTALYWYRQSLGQGLEFLIYFQGNSAPDKSGLPSDRFSAERTGGSVSTLTIQRTQQEDSAVYLCASSLAVAVSYEQYFGPGTRLTVT.

The chain employs TRBV15 and TRBJ2-5, with TRBD2 matching over 7 bases. Germline V gives CDR1 LNHNV, CDR2 YYDKDF (reference sequence). With 1 base clipped from V and 7 bases from J, the junction kept 6 bases outside the gene matches. This CDR3 region has 14 residues. The CDR3 DNA reads TGTGCCACCAGCAGAGTTCCCGCTAGCGGGACCCAGTACTTC. Translating it yields CATSRVPASGTQYF.

The chain uses TRBV6-1 and TRBJ2-3; 10 bases are shared with TRBD2. The CDR3 length is 16 residues. V lost 4 bases, J lost 5 bases, and 9 bases stayed unmatched. Germline values: CDR1 MNHNS, CDR2 SASEGT. The CDR3 DNA sequence: TGTGCCAGCAGTGGGTATCCGGGACTAGCGATAGATACGCAGTATTTT. Translated: CASSGYPGLAIDTQYF.

This clone came up once. V is TRBV7-2 and J is TRBJ1-1; D not certain. V was pared by 2 bases and J by 1 base, with 17 bases between. CDR1 and CDR2 from the germline V gene are SGHTA and FQGNSA. This CDR3 is built from 17 residues. For the CDR3, the DNA is TGTGCCAGCAGCTTAAGGCCCACAACAGCAAAGAACACTGAAGCTTTCTTT. Its protein product is CASSLRPTTAKNTEAFF.

V usage is TRBV19 and J usage is TRBJ1-2, with D perhaps matching TRBD1 (5 bases). The CDR3 spans 14 residues. The ends were cut back, 8 bases at V and 2 bases at J, with 15 bases in the middle. Germline CDR1 LNHDA, CDR2 SQIVND (reference sequence). CDR3: CASRRDQGNYGYTF. The CDR3 DNA sequence: TGTGCCAGTCGCAGAGACCAGGGCAACTATGGCTACACCTTC.

This clone was counted between two and nine times. V and J are TRBV7-2 and TRBJ1-2, with D unresolved. CDR1 and CDR2 (germline): SGHTA, FQGNSA. Trimming removed 1 base from V and 1 base from J, with 4 bases in between. This CDR3 has 13 amino acids. CDR3 coding DNA: TGTGCCAGCAGCTTAGACAATAACTATGGCTACACCTTC. It is translated as CASSLDNNYGYTF.

This chain connects TRBV5-6 to TRBJ2-1; possible D gene TRBD1, 5 bases. The germline CDR1 and CDR2 sequences are SGHDT and YYEEEE. Trimming shortened V by 1 base and J by 0 bases, and 14 bases separated the two germline ends. CDR3 length: 17 amino acids. CDR3 amino acids: CASSLWLGAYSYNEQFF. CDR3 DNA: TGTGCCAGCAGCTTGTGGTTAGGGGCCTACTCCTACAATGAGCAGTTCTTC.

CDR3 DNA sequence: TGCAGCGCCAGACAGGGGAAGGGAGAGACCCAGTACTTC. Translated: CSARQGKGETQYF. The chain is built from TRBV29-1 and TRBJ2-5; TRBD1 matches at 8 bases. Germline V lookup: CDR1 SQVTM, CDR2 ANQGSEA. This CDR3 has 13 amino acids. V trimming: 7 bases; J trimming: 4 bases; junction bases outside the gene matches: 8.

The chain links TRBV7-9 to TRBJ1-1, with D uncertain. V lost 2 bases, J lost 5 bases, and 15 bases lay in between. This CDR3 comprises 15 residues. The V gene's germline CDR1 is SEHNR and CDR2 FQNEAQ (reference sequence). As DNA, the CDR3 is TGTGCCAGCAGCTTATTGGGCTCTGCTGGGACTGAAGCTTTCTTT. It is translated as CASSLLGSAGTEAFF.

The chain recombines TRBV7-6 with TRBJ1-1; 11 bases agree with TRBD1. Trimming took 5 bases from V and 6 from J; bases not matched to a gene: 8. Germline CDR1 and CDR2: SGHVS and FNYEAQ. The CDR3 length is 15 residues. The chain's CDR3 is CASSPGTGGGAEAFF. DNA for the CDR3: TGTGCCAGCAGCCCAGGGACAGGGGGGGGAGCTGAAGCTTTCTTT.

The V call is TRBV7-8, the J call TRBJ1-4; the D gene is possibly TRBD1 (6 bases). The CDR3 loop spans 14 amino acids. Germline CDR1 reads SGHVS; CDR2 reads FQNEAQ. V was pared by 2 bases and J by 8 bases, with 12 bases between. CDR3 DNA sequence: TGTGCCAGCAGCTTACGGACAGCGGGCGAAAAACTGTTTTTT. This codes for CASSLRTAGEKLFF. Based on the CDR3 plus reference TRBV7-8 and TRBJ1-4, the full variable domain is GAGVSQSPRYKVAKRGQDVALRCDPISGHVSLFWYQQALGQGPEFLTYFQNEAQLDKSGLPSDRFFAERPEGSVSTLKIQRTQQEDSAVYLCASSLRTAGEKLFFGSGTQLSVL.

V gene TRBV5-1 combines with J gene TRBJ1-4; D possibly corresponds to TRBD1 (5 bases). The V end was cut by 4 bases, the J end by 3 bases, with 19 bases between. The CDR3 has 17 amino acids. The germline V gene encodes CDR1 SGHRS and CDR2 YFSETQ. The CDR3: CASSLTLGGGANEKLFF. The CDR3 DNA reads TGCGCCAGCAGCCTAACCCTGGGCGGGGGGGCTAATGAAAAACTGTTTTTT. Full variable domain (missing parts from reference TRBV5-1 and TRBJ1-4): KAGVTQTPRYLIKTRGQQVTLSCSPISGHRSVSWYQQTPGQGLQFLFEYFSETQRNKGNFPGRFSGRQFSNSRSEMNVSTLELGDSALYLCASSLTLGGGANEKLFFGSGTQLSVL.